What follows are 13 T cell receptor beta chains derived from one specimen sequenced in a study of shared clonotypes between healthy human individuals. Assay used: immunoSEQ multiplex PCR; TCRdb lists only in-frame clones, some missing. The table shows some 1 million clones, with roughly 80% occurring only once. The sample was memory CD4+ T cells sorted from blood. Subset defined: CD45RA-negative fraction. The origin of the receptors is a man aged 18 to 30 in good health.

The gene calls are TRBV9 and TRBJ1-6; D remains unclear. Per the germline V gene, CDR1 is SGDLS and CDR2 is YYNGEE. This CDR3 comprises 14 residues. V dropped 3 bases and J dropped 7 bases, with 11 bases sitting between them. Here the CDR3 reads CASSGGFGNSPLHF. The CDR3 DNA sequence: TGTGCCAGCAGCGGGGGTTTCGGAAATTCACCCCTCCACTTT.

J is TRBJ2-1 and V is TRBV28, with a tentative D call TRBD2 (6 bases). The V gene's germline CDR1 is MDHEN and CDR2 SYDVKM. The CDR3 loop spans 13 amino acids. The CDR3 DNA sequence: TGTTTGTGTTCCCGGGGGTTGGGCAATGAGCAGTTCTTC. Protein: CLCSRGLGNEQFF.

The chain has TRBV5-6 and TRBJ2-7; 9 nucleotides agree with TRBD1. The CDR3 spans 13 residues. V shed 7 bases, J shed 5 bases, and the junction held 7 bases outside the gene matches. The germline CDR1 and CDR2 sequences are SGHDT and YYEEEE. The CDR3 nucleotides are TGTGCCAGCCGACGGGACAGGGTGGACGAGCAGTACTTC. Amino acid sequence: CASRRDRVDEQYF. Full variable domain (outside the CDR3, taken from reference TRBV5-6 and TRBJ2-7): DAGVTQSPTHLIKTRGQQVTLRCSPKSGHDTVSWYQQALGQGPQFIFQYYEEEERQRGNFPDRFSGHQFPNYSSELNVNALLLGDSALYLCASRRDRVDEQYFGPGTRLTVT.

The V gene is TRBV27, the J gene TRBJ2-7, with TRBD1 identical over 8 bases. The V and J ends lost 4 bases and 2 bases, in that order; junction bases with no gene match: 10. The CDR3 covers 16 residues. Germline V gene data show CDR1 as MNHEY and CDR2 as SMNVEV (reference sequence). The CDR3 bases are TGTGCCAGCAGTTCGCCGGGACAGGCCGACCCCTACGAGCAGTACTTC. Residues: CASSSPGQADPYEQYF.

The V and J genes are TRBV4-2 and TRBJ1-4; 9 bases agree with TRBD1. In germline, CDR1 is LGHNA, CDR2 YNFKEQ. V lost 0 bases to trimming and J lost 14 bases; unmatched junction nucleotides: 16. The CDR3 extends over 17 amino acids. The CDR3, as DNA: TGTGCCAGCAGCCAAGATTATGGGACAGGGTACTCCTTAGGGCTGTTTTTT. Residues: CASSQDYGTGYSLGLFF.

The chain has TRBV5-6 and TRBJ2-2; 13 positions match TRBD2. The germline V gene encodes CDR1 SGHDT and CDR2 YYEEEE. This CDR3 contains 17 residues. J was trimmed by 1 base and V by 4 bases; bases with no gene match: 4. Written as DNA, the CDR3 is TGTGCCAGCAGCCTGAGACTAGCGGGAGGGAACACCGGGGAGCTGTTTTTT. It yields the protein CASSLRLAGGNTGELFF.

Concerning this clone: At the DNA level, this CDR3 is encoded by other sequences in the same sample as well. The chain links TRBV27 to TRBJ2-5; tentative D call: TRBD2 (5 bases). Trimming took off 2 bases at V and 5 bases at J, with 9 bases between the two ends. The CDR3 is 13 amino acids. Germline V CDR1 and CDR2: MNHEY, SMNVEV (reference sequence). In nucleotides, the CDR3 is TGTGCCAGCAGTTTAAGCGGCAGGGAGACCCAGTACTTC. Translated: CASSLSGRETQYF.

This clone showed up just once. This rearrangement joins TRBV6-6 to TRBJ1-1; 7 nucleotides line up with TRBD1. Germline CDR1 reads MNHNY; CDR2 reads SVGAGI (reference sequence). V gave up 2 bases and J gave up 11 bases; unmatched junction bases: 14. The CDR3 has 15 residues. The CDR3 DNA is TGTGCCAGCAGTTACCCGATGCAAGGGGGCGCTTTGGCTTTCTTT. It specifies CASSYPMQGGALAFF.

The CDR3 reads CASSFPHEQYF. CDR3 DNA sequence: TGCGCCAGCAGCTTCCCCCACGAGCAGTACTTC. The chain recombines TRBV5-1 with TRBJ2-7; D is unclear. With 2 bases removed from V and 5 bases from J, the gap between germline ends came to 5 bases. The CDR3 is made up of 11 amino acids. In germline, CDR1 is SGHRS, CDR2 YFSETQ.

This rearrangement joins TRBV28 to TRBJ2-5; no reliable D call. V was pared by 3 bases and J by 7 bases, with 12 bases between. This CDR3 comprises 13 residues. In germline, CDR1 is MDHEN, CDR2 SYDVKM. The CDR3 DNA reads as TGTGCCAGCAGTTTGTCTAATCCGGGGACCCAGTACTTC. This sequence encodes CASSLSNPGTQYF. Complete variable domain (other parts from reference TRBV28 and TRBJ2-5): DVKVTQSSRYLVKRTGEKVFLECVQDMDHENMFWYRQDPGLGLRLIYFSYDVKMKEKGDIPEGYSVSREKKERFSLILESASTNQTSMYLCASSLSNPGTQYFGPGTRLLVL.

For the CDR3, the DNA is TGTGCCAGCAGCTTAGGTATGGCGGGATTACAAGAGACCCAGTACTTC. Translated, it gives CASSLGMAGLQETQYF. The chain recombines TRBV7-9 with TRBJ2-5, with D perhaps matching TRBD2 (6 bases). Trimming took off 1 base at V and 2 bases at J, with 14 bases between the two ends. Germline CDR1 SEHNR, CDR2 FQNEAQ (reference sequence). The CDR3 contains 16 residues.

The genes are TRBV6-5 and TRBJ2-7, with 8 bases aligning to TRBD1. The CDR3 extends over 15 amino acids. Germline CDR1 and CDR2: MNHEY and SVGAGI. The ends lost 6 bases at V and 6 bases at J; junction bases unmatched: 13. The CDR3 reads CASRGGQVQRLEQYF. The DNA for the CDR3 is TGTGCCAGCAGGGGGGGACAGGTCCAAAGGCTCGAGCAGTACTTC.

Worth noting for this clone: Mismatch with germline at one junction end may stem from a read error. The chain uses TRBV2 and TRBJ1-1, with TRBD1 matching over 9 bases. Germline CDR1 is SNHLY and CDR2 is FYNNEI. This CDR3 is built from 15 residues. Here the CDR3 reads CASREVQGASTEAFF. The CDR3 DNA reads TGTGCCAGCAGGGAAGTACAGGGGGCGTCAACTGAAGCTTTCTTT.